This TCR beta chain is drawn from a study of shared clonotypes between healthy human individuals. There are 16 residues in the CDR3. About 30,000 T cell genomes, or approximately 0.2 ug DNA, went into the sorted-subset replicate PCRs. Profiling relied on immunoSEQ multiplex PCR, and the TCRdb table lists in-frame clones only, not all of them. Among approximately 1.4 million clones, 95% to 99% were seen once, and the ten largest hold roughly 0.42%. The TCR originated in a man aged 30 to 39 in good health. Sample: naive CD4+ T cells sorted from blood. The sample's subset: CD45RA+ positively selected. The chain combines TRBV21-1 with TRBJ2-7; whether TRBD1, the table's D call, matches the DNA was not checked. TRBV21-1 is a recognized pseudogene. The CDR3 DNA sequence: TGTGCCAGCAGCACGGAGGACAGTCGTGGTCACTACGAGCAGTACTTC. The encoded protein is CASSTEDSRGHYEQYF.